These 12 T cell receptor beta chains originate from one sample sequenced in a study of PD-1 blockade in mismatch repair-deficient tumors. Produced via immunoSEQ multiplex PCR; TCRdb's table is partial and in-frame only. The table records thousands of clones, around 76% of them present only once. Stated time point: archival surgical resection tumor tissue. Here the sequenced sample was primary tumor tissue, taken from a patient treated with pembrolizumab. The source of these receptors is an adult with mismatch repair-deficient cancer.

This clone has more than one count but fewer than ten. The chain uses TRBV7-9 and TRBJ1-1; no clear D gene. Germline V gives CDR1 SEHNR, CDR2 FQNEAQ (reference sequence). The CDR3 has 12 residues. Trimming cost V 5 bases and J 9 bases, with 13 bases left between them. CDR3 sequence: CASSEVGLKAFF. Written as DNA, the CDR3 is TGTGCCAGCAGCGAGGTCGGCCTGAAAGCTTTCTTT. The whole variable domain, remainder taken from reference TRBV7-9 and TRBJ1-1, is DTGVSQNPRHKITKRGQNVTFRCDPISEHNRLYWYRQTLGQGPEFLTYFQNEAQLEKSRLLSDRFSAERPKGSFSTLEIQRTEQGDSAMYLCASSEVGLKAFFGQGTRLTVV.

The V gene is TRBV7-9, the J gene TRBJ1-4, with 9 bases that match TRBD1. J gave up 4 bases and V 5 bases, and 5 bases lay outside the gene matches. Germline assignment: CDR1 SEHNR and CDR2 FQNEAQ (reference sequence). There are 15 residues in the CDR3. CDR3 bases: TGTGCCAGCAGCCTACAGGGGGCGTTTAATGAAAAACTGTTTTTT. Residues: CASSLQGAFNEKLFF.

This chain uses TRBV7-8 with TRBJ2-2; 10 nucleotides match TRBD2. Germline lookup yields CDR1 SGHVS and CDR2 FQNEAQ. The CDR3 consists of 19 residues. J lost 8 bases, V lost 5 bases, and 20 bases had no gene match. The CDR3 bases are TGTGCCAGCAGCCCCCGAGAATTTAGCGGGAGGTACCAGGGGGGGGAGCTGTTTTTT. It specifies CASSPREFSGRYQGGELFF.

This chain uses TRBV6-1 with TRBJ2-2; tentative D call: TRBD1 (6 bases). Germline loops: CDR1 MNHNS, CDR2 SASEGT. The CDR3 extends over 14 amino acids. Trimming left V 1 base short and J 3 bases short, with 6 bases between. The CDR3 DNA reads TGTGCCAGCAGTGAAGGGACAGACACCGGGGAGCTGTTTTTT. Translation: CASSEGTDTGELFF.

The CDR3 DNA follows: TGTGCCAGCAGCTTTAAGAGAACCCCCGAGGGCTACACCTTC. This encodes CASSFKRTPEGYTF. The genes are TRBV7-2 and TRBJ1-2; no clear D. V shed 3 bases and J shed 8 bases, with 16 bases lying between them. Germline lookup yields CDR1 SGHTA and CDR2 FQGNSA. The CDR3 has 14 amino acids.

As concerns this clone: At one end the junction does not follow the germline gene, possibly because of a read error. This chain connects TRBV19 to TRBJ2-1; TRBD2 matches 7 bases. CDR3 size: 15 residues. In germline, CDR1 is LNHDA, CDR2 SQIVND (reference sequence). This chain's CDR3 is CVSSPAGSSYNEQFF. The CDR3 DNA sequence: TGTGTCAGTAGCCCAGCGGGAAGCTCCTACAATGAGCAGTTCTTC.

The chain recombines TRBV7-2 with TRBJ1-1; D not certain. V was trimmed by 4 bases and J by 3 bases, leaving 12 bases between them. Germline lookup yields CDR1 SGHTA and CDR2 FQGNSA. CDR3 length: 14 residues. CDR3 loop: CASSSNPQYTEAFF. Written as DNA, the CDR3 is TGTGCCAGCAGCTCAAACCCCCAGTACACTGAAGCTTTCTTT. Variable domain in full (rest from reference TRBV7-2 and TRBJ1-1): GAGVSQSPSNKVTEKGKDVELRCDPISGHTALYWYRQSLGQGLEFLIYFQGNSAPDKSGLPSDRFSAERTGGSVSTLTIQRTQQEDSAVYLCASSSNPQYTEAFFGQGTRLTVV.

The chain joins TRBV5-1 to TRBJ2-1; maybe TRBD2 (5 bases). In germline, CDR1 is SGHRS, CDR2 YFSETQ. The CDR3 contains 19 residues. Trimming cost V 3 bases and J 7 bases, with 29 bases left between them. The CDR3 nucleotides read TGCGCCAGCAGCTCACCCCGTGATAGTGGGAGACTAAGTGGGAATGAGCAGTTCTTC. The encoded protein is CASSSPRDSGRLSGNEQFF.

This clone came up a few times. This chain uses TRBV18 with TRBJ1-2; 7 bases line up with TRBD1. The V gene's germline CDR1 is KGHSH and CDR2 LQKENI. The CDR3 is 13 amino acids. V gave up 6 bases and J gave up 3 bases; unmatched junction bases: 4. The CDR3 region is CASSTTGDYGYTF. The CDR3 DNA reads TGTGCCAGCTCGACTACAGGGGACTATGGCTACACCTTC.

This sequence joins TRBV7-8 and TRBJ1-2; TRBD1 agrees at 7 bases. With V trimmed by 1 base and J by 5 bases, 4 bases remained unmatched. This CDR3 is built from 14 residues. Germline V lookup: CDR1 SGHVS, CDR2 FQNEAQ. CDR3 amino acids: CASSLEQGKYGYTF. The CDR3 DNA reads TGTGCCAGCAGCTTAGAACAGGGGAAGTATGGCTACACCTTC.

V and J are TRBV4-1 and TRBJ2-3; D perhaps matches TRBD1 (6 bases). Germline CDR1 is MGHRA and CDR2 is YSYEKL. CDR3 length equals 13 residues. V lost 0 bases and J 8 bases, leaving 9 bases between the germline ends. The CDR3 DNA sequence: TGCGCCAGCAGCCAAGATTGGGGGCGTACGCAGTATTTT. This sequence encodes CASSQDWGRTQYF.

J is TRBJ2-5 and V is TRBV6-5; D is possibly TRBD2 (5 bases). V lost 8 bases and J lost 5, with 15 bases in between. CDR1 MNHEY and CDR2 SVGAGI come from the germline V gene. This CDR3 spans 13 amino acids. For the CDR3, the DNA is TGTGCCAGCTCCCTTCAACGAGGGGAGACCCAGTACTTC. It codes for CASSLQRGETQYF.